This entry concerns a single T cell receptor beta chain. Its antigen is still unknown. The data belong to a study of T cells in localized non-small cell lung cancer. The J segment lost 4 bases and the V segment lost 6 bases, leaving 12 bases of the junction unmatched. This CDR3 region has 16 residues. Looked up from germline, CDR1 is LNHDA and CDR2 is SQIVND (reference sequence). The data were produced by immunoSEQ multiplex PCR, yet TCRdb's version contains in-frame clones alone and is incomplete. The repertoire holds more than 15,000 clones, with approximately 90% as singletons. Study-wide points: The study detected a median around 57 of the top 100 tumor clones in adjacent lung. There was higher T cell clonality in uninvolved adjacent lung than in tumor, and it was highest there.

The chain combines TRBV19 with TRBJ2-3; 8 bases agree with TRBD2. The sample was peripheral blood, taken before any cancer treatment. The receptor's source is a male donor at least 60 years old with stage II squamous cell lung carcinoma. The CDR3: CASSLQLAASPDTQYF. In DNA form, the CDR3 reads TGTGCCAGTAGCCTCCAACTAGCGGCTAGTCCAGATACGCAGTATTTT.